One sample yielded the 18 T cell receptor beta chains listed below, sequenced in a study of molecular identifiers for immune sequencing clone quantification. TCRdb reanalysed the PCR reads using MiXCR and keeps one entry per CDR3 protein. Among under 650,000 distinct CDR3 sequences listed, roughly 21% were seen once. Sequencing was performed on naive CD8+ T cells from blood, with Jurkat cell RNA spiked in. Stated subset: FACS-sorted CD8+CD4-CCR7+CD45RA+ naive T cells. The receptors were sampled from a human donor in good health. Some libraries in this study had Jurkat cell RNA spiked in.

This clonotype was recorded many times. V gene TRBV29-1 combines with J gene TRBJ2-3; 7 positions agree with TRBD2. CDR3 length equals 14 residues. Looked up from germline, CDR1 is SQVTM and CDR2 is ANQGSEA. V dropped 3 bases and J dropped 2; count of bases not matched to a gene: 5. CDR3 in amino acids: CSVDLLADTDTQYF. For the CDR3, the DNA is TGCAGCGTTGACCTTCTAGCGGACACAGATACGCAGTATTTT.

This clonotype was observed a handful of times. The genes are TRBV13 and TRBJ1-3; possibly TRBD1 for D (6 bases). The germline V gene encodes CDR1 PRHDT and CDR2 FYEKMQ (reference sequence). V gave up 7 bases and J gave up 3 bases, with 13 bases separating them. The CDR3 covers 14 residues. CDR3 region: CASTNGGGGNTIYF. The CDR3 region has the DNA TGTGCCAGCACCAACGGGGGCGGTGGAAACACCATATATTTT.

In its sample, this clonotype was seen many times. V is TRBV19 and J is TRBJ2-1, with D possibly matching TRBD2 (5 bases). Germline V gene data show CDR1 as LNHDA and CDR2 as SQIVND (reference sequence). CDR3 size: 11 residues. The germline V and J ends were trimmed by 7 bases and 9 bases, with 10 bases remaining between them. The CDR3 DNA reads TGTGCCAGTACCCTAGCTGGTGAGCAGTTCTTC. This translates into CASTLAGEQFF. The full variable domain, in which reference TRBV19 and TRBJ2-1 provide the parts outside the CDR3, is DGGITQSPKYLFRKEGQNVTLSCEQNLNHDAMYWYRQDPGQGLRLIYYSQIVNDFQKGDIAEGYSVSREKKESFPLTVTSAQKNPTAFYLCASTLAGEQFFGPGTRLTVL.

There are a few counts of this clonotype. This rearrangement joins TRBV10-3 to TRBJ2-6; D ambiguous. The CDR3 extends over 18 amino acids. Per germline, CDR1 ENHRY and CDR2 SYGVKD. The germline V and J ends were trimmed by 2 bases and 1 base, with 15 bases remaining between them. The CDR3 nucleotides are TGTGCCATCAGTGAGACAACGCTCGACCTATCTGGGGCCAACGTCCTGACTTTC. Translated, it gives CAISETTLDLSGANVLTF.

The sample holds many counts of this clonotype. The CDR3 DNA reads TGTGCCAGCAGCTTGGAGCCCCTCCTAGCGGGGACCACAGATACGCAGTATTTT. Amino acids: CASSLEPLLAGTTDTQYF. The rearrangement joins TRBV5-6 to TRBJ2-3, with TRBD2 identical over 9 bases. The CDR3 contains 18 residues. Unmatched junction bases numbered 10, after V lost 0 bases and J lost 2 bases. Per germline, CDR1 SGHDT and CDR2 YYEEEE.

At least ten counts were recorded for this clonotype. This chain links TRBV27 with TRBJ2-1; D is possibly TRBD2 (7 bases). The CDR3 sequence is 16 residues long. V was clipped by 0 bases and J by 4 bases, with 13 bases between them. Germline V gene sequence: CDR1 MNHEY, CDR2 SMNVEV (reference sequence). This CDR3 is CASSLSGGASYNEQFF. The DNA of the CDR3 is TGTGCCAGCAGTTTATCAGGGGGGGCGAGTTACAATGAGCAGTTCTTC.

In this sample, this clonotype turned up a few times. The V and J genes are TRBV4-1 and TRBJ2-2, with unresolved D. The germline gives CDR1 MGHRA, CDR2 YSYEKL. This CDR3 is built from 12 residues. The V and J ends lost 2 bases and 7 bases respectively, with 5 bases between them. The DNA for the CDR3 is TGCGCCAGCAGCCAAAGAATCGGGGAGCTGTTTTTT. Protein product: CASSQRIGELFF.

The chain carries TRBV5-6 and TRBJ1-6, with 9 bases that match TRBD1. The J segment lost 5 bases and the V segment lost 1 base, leaving 7 bases of the junction unmatched. This CDR3 is 17 amino acids long. Germline CDR1 SGHDT, CDR2 YYEEEE. The CDR3 nucleotides read TGTGCCAGCAGCTTGCCCCCAGGGGACAGGGATAATTCACCCCTCCACTTT. Protein: CASSLPPGDRDNSPLHF.

This clonotype was observed many times. The V gene is TRBV29-1, the J gene TRBJ1-2; unclear D gene. The CDR3 sequence is 19 residues long. CDR1 and CDR2 (germline): SQVTM, ANQGSEA. The V end lost 0 bases, the J end lost 5 bases, and 28 bases lay between the germline ends. CDR3 coding DNA: TGCAGCGTTGAAGACTCCCCCCGGCAGGATGAACCTACAACGTATGGCTACACCTTC. Its protein product is CSVEDSPRQDEPTTYGYTF.

In its sample, this clonotype was seen many times. The V call is TRBV5-1, the J call TRBJ1-3; 7 bases match TRBD1. The CDR3 is 18 amino acids. The J segment lost 3 bases and the V segment lost 1 base, leaving 13 bases of the junction unmatched. Germline lookup yields CDR1 SGHRS and CDR2 YFSETQ. CDR3 in DNA: TGCGCCAGCAGCTTGACAGGGGAAAGCTGGACCATTGGAAACACCATATATTTT. Residues: CASSLTGESWTIGNTIYF.

The V gene is TRBV11-1, the J gene TRBJ2-7; TRBD2 agrees at 7 bases. Germline-derived CDR1 and CDR2 are SGHAT and FQDESV (reference sequence). Trimming removed 0 bases from V and 3 bases from J; junction bases left unmatched: 5. The CDR3 consists of 15 residues. CDR3 in DNA: TGTGCCAGCAGCTTAGCCTATGGGGAGGGCTACGAGCAGTACTTC. Residues: CASSLAYGEGYEQYF.

This clonotype was seen repeatedly, ten times or more. The gene calls are TRBV7-9 and TRBJ1-1, with 7 bases lining up with TRBD1. This CDR3 spans 13 amino acids. V shed 3 bases, J shed 5 bases, and the junction held 3 bases outside the gene matches. Germline values: CDR1 SEHNR, CDR2 FQNEAQ (reference sequence). DNA for the CDR3: TGTGCCAGCAGCTTCGGGACAGAGACTGAAGCTTTCTTT. It translates to CASSFGTETEAFF.

A word on this clonotype: This could be a read error, since a much larger clone is one nucleotide away. The chain carries TRBV20-1 and TRBJ2-7, with TRBD2 as a possible D gene (5 bases). CDR3 length: 12 residues. The germline CDR1 and CDR2 sequences are DFQATT and SNEGSKA (reference sequence). This chain's CDR3 is CSARGYGYERYF. The CDR3 DNA reads as TGCAGTGCTCGCGGGTATGGCTACGAGCGGTACTTC.

Details on this clonotype: One end of the junction is discordant with germline, which a read error may explain. This chain links TRBV9 with TRBJ1-2, with no clear D. Germline V gene lookup returns CDR1 SGDLS and CDR2 YYNGEE. The CDR3 contains 16 residues. The CDR3 DNA sequence: TGTGTCAGCAGCGTAGACACCTCCCGAGCTAACTATGGCTACACCTTC. It yields the protein CVSSVDTSRANYGYTF.

In this sample, this clonotype turned up a few times. The chain uses TRBV20-1 and TRBJ2-7; 7 bases align to TRBD1. This CDR3 comprises 15 residues. J lost 1 base, V lost 6 bases, and 12 bases had no gene match. Germline V gives CDR1 DFQATT, CDR2 SNEGSKA (reference sequence). The CDR3 reads CSALPTGQISYEQYF. CDR3 coding DNA: TGCAGTGCCTTACCAACGGGACAGATTTCCTACGAGCAGTACTTC.

This clonotype was seen only once. An end of the junction differs from the germline gene, which may be a read error. V usage is TRBV7-2 and J usage is TRBJ1-2; 7 bases fit TRBD1. The CDR3 is made up of 15 amino acids. The germline V gene encodes CDR1 SGHTA and CDR2 FQGNSA. The CDR3 loop is CAGSLEPTGHYGYTF. The CDR3 bases are TGTGCCGGCAGCTTAGAGCCGACAGGGCACTATGGCTACACCTTC.

The CDR3: CASSLQERESYNEQFF. Written as DNA, the CDR3 is TGTGCCAGCAGCCTCCAGGAGCGGGAGAGCTACAATGAGCAGTTCTTC. The chain carries TRBV13 and TRBJ2-1, with TRBD2 matching over 8 bases. Germline values: CDR1 PRHDT, CDR2 FYEKMQ (reference sequence). Losses at the gene ends were 5 bases for V and 3 bases for J; bases not matched to a gene: 9. This CDR3 is 16 amino acids long.

Concerning this clonotype itself: A junction end diverges from the germline sequence, so it may reflect a read error. V usage is TRBV12-3 or TRBV12-4 and J usage is TRBJ2-3; TRBD2 agrees at 9 bases. This CDR3 is built from 14 residues. CDR3 loop: CAGSRTSGTDTQYF. The CDR3 region has the DNA TGTGCCGGCAGCCGGACTAGCGGCACAGATACGCAGTATTTT.